This section outlines one TCR beta chain sequence together with its context. The antigen remains undetermined. This entry comes from a study of type 1 regulatory T cells. Overall study: T-allo10 is a Tr1-enriched, alloantigen-specific CD4 T cell product made in vitro.

The graft donor-derived T-allo10 cells reportedly recognize host alloantigens, are anergic, and suppress alloantigen-specifically. TCRdb re-derived calls from the reads in MiXCR, one entry per CDR3 protein. In the table there are roughly 68,000 distinct CDR3 sequences, 63% of which are singletons. Germline CDR1 and CDR2: DFQATT and SNEGSKA (reference sequence). This CDR3 contains 12 residues. V trimming: 2 bases; J trimming: 10 bases; junction bases outside the gene matches: 5. The specimen was cultured T cells, either the whole culture or a sorted T cell fraction (not recorded which). The subset here: Tr1-enriched cell product generated in vitro against host alloantigens. V gene TRBV20-1 combines with J gene TRBJ2-1; TRBD2 agrees at 7 bases. This clonotype originated in a human donor in good health. CDR3 bases: TGCAGTGCTAGACTCCCGGGAGGCGAGCAGTTCTTC. It specifies CSARLPGGEQFF.